The 29 T cell receptor beta chains given below trace back to one sample, sequenced in a study of T cells in localized non-small cell lung cancer. The protocol was immunoSEQ multiplex PCR, while the TCRdb copy is restricted to in-frame clones and leaves out a portion. The table lists some 90,000 clones, about nine tenths of them singletons. The input for sequencing was peripheral blood, taken before any cancer treatment. The receptors here all came from a man aged 35-69 years with stage I squamous cell lung carcinoma.

This chain links TRBV18 with TRBJ1-1; D possibly corresponds to TRBD1 (6 bases). This CDR3 region has 17 residues. V was cut by 1 base and J by 1 base, with 16 bases left in between. The germline V gene encodes CDR1 KGHSH and CDR2 LQKENI. The chain's CDR3 is CASSPLTGVVANTEAFF. The CDR3 nucleotides read TGTGCCAGCTCACCACTGACAGGCGTGGTGGCGAACACTGAAGCTTTCTTT.

The J gene is TRBJ2-2, the V gene TRBV2; 7 nucleotides align to TRBD1. The J segment lost 3 bases and the V segment lost 7 bases, leaving 8 bases of the junction unmatched. The CDR3 length is 15 residues. Germline lookup yields CDR1 SNHLY and CDR2 FYNNEI. The CDR3 loop is CASKPRTGDTGELFF. The CDR3 region has the DNA TGTGCCAGCAAACCAAGGACAGGAGACACCGGGGAGCTGTTTTTT.

The V and J genes are TRBV12-2 and TRBJ2-2; the table calls TRBD2, which could not be checked here. TRBV12-2 is a pseudogene locus. CDR3 size: 15 residues. CDR3 DNA sequence: TGTGCAAGTCGCGTTAGCGGGGTAGCCACCGGGGAGCTGTTTTTT. This sequence encodes CASRVSGVATGELFF.

The rearrangement links TRBV5-1 to TRBJ1-1, with D possibly matching TRBD1 (5 bases). V was clipped by 4 bases and J by 0 bases, with 10 bases between them. Germline V CDR1 and CDR2: SGHRS, YFSETQ. The CDR3 sequence is 14 residues long. The CDR3 loop is CASSPQGLNTEAFF. The CDR3 DNA sequence: TGCGCCAGCAGCCCCCAGGGACTGAACACTGAAGCTTTCTTT. The variable domain in full, with the rest retrieved from reference TRBV5-1 and TRBJ1-1, is KAGVTQTPRYLIKTRGQQVTLSCSPISGHRSVSWYQQTPGQGLQFLFEYFSETQRNKGNFPGRFSGRQFSNSRSEMNVSTLELGDSALYLCASSPQGLNTEAFFGQGTRLTVV.

The chain links TRBV10-3 to TRBJ1-5, with 8 positions matching TRBD1. The CDR3 is 15 residues long. Germline CDR1 and CDR2: ENHRY and SYGVKD. V shed 3 bases and J 1 base; nucleotides not matched to a gene: 2. In nucleotides, the CDR3 is TGTGCCATCAGTGAACAGGGGGTAAGCAATCAGCCCCAGCATTTT. Encoded protein: CAISEQGVSNQPQHF.

This clone has just a few counts. The V and J genes are TRBV9 and TRBJ1-1; D possibly corresponds to TRBD1 (6 bases). Germline V lookup: CDR1 SGDLS, CDR2 YYNGEE. Trimming took 0 bases from V and 1 from J, leaving 13 bases between them. The length of the CDR3 is 16 residues. This CDR3 reads CASSVVGTTGNTEAFF. CDR3 in DNA: TGTGCCAGCAGCGTAGTTGGGACAACAGGGAACACTGAAGCTTTCTTT.

This chain joins TRBV18 and TRBJ1-5; 7 positions agree with TRBD1. The junction had 2 bases not matched to a gene; V was cut back by 2 bases and J by 1 base. This CDR3 has 15 residues. The germline gives CDR1 KGHSH, CDR2 LQKENI. The CDR3 sequence is CASSPEQGSNQPQHF. The DNA for the CDR3 is TGTGCCAGCTCACCAGAACAGGGGAGCAATCAGCCCCAGCATTTT.

This clone was counted a few times. The genes are TRBV5-4 and TRBJ1-1, with a tentative D call TRBD1 (6 bases). The CDR3 is 13 amino acids. Deletions cut 3 bases from V and 2 bases from J, with 8 bases between. Germline V gene lookup returns CDR1 SGHNT and CDR2 YYREEE (reference sequence). The DNA of the CDR3 is TGTGCCAGCAGCTGGGGACAAAACACTGAAGCTTTCTTT. It is translated as CASSWGQNTEAFF.

This clone was detected a few times. This sequence joins TRBV9 and TRBJ2-1, with 13 bases that match TRBD2. This CDR3 has 15 residues. The trim removed 2 bases at V and 9 bases at J, leaving 5 bases unmatched. The V gene's germline CDR1 is SGDLS and CDR2 YYNGEE. The CDR3 region has the DNA TGTGCCAGCAGCGTTGGGACTAGCGGGGACGTTGAGCAGTTCTTC. Its protein is CASSVGTSGDVEQFF.

The V and J genes are TRBV5-1 and TRBJ2-7, with no clear D. Germline V gene sequence: CDR1 SGHRS, CDR2 YFSETQ. V gave up 1 base and J gave up 1 base, with 18 bases separating them. The CDR3 extends over 17 amino acids. The CDR3 here is CASSLKPPGPRSYEQYF. DNA for the CDR3: TGCGCCAGCAGCTTGAAACCTCCGGGCCCTCGGTCCTACGAGCAGTACTTC. The variable domain in full, completed from reference TRBV5-1 and TRBJ2-7, reads KAGVTQTPRYLIKTRGQQVTLSCSPISGHRSVSWYQQTPGQGLQFLFEYFSETQRNKGNFPGRFSGRQFSNSRSEMNVSTLELGDSALYLCASSLKPPGPRSYEQYFGPGTRLTVT.

V gene TRBV2 combines with J gene TRBJ2-7; D is unclear. Trimming took off 2 bases at V and 2 bases at J, with 4 bases between the two ends. CDR3 length: 12 residues. Germline assignment: CDR1 SNHLY and CDR2 FYNNEI. CDR3 in DNA: TGTGCCAGCAGTGAAATGGCCTACGAGCAGTACTTC. Protein sequence: CASSEMAYEQYF. The full variable domain, with the rest looked up from reference TRBV2 and TRBJ2-7, is EPEVTQTPSHQVTQMGQEVILRCVPISNHLYFYWYRQILGQKVEFLVSFYNNEISEKSEIFDDQFSVERPDGSNFTLKIRSTKLEDSAMYFCASSEMAYEQYFGPGTRLTVT.

This chain connects TRBV29-1 to TRBJ2-7; the D gene is possibly TRBD1 (5 bases). V was clipped by 3 bases and J by 0 bases, with 21 bases between them. This CDR3 is 17 amino acids long. Germline CDR1 is SQVTM and CDR2 is ANQGSEA. The CDR3 here is CSVEVRQSSRSSYEQYF. In nucleotides, the CDR3 is TGCAGCGTTGAGGTCCGACAGAGCAGTCGGAGCTCCTACGAGCAGTACTTC.

The table lists this clone with a count of one. The chain has TRBV7-9 and TRBJ1-2; 9 bases match TRBD1. The junction had 8 bases not matched to a gene; V was cut back by 5 bases and J by 4 bases. CDR3 size: 15 residues. Germline V gene data show CDR1 as SEHNR and CDR2 as FQNEAQ (reference sequence). This chain's CDR3 is CASSPRDRAGYGYTF. The CDR3 DNA sequence: TGTGCCAGCAGCCCGAGGGACAGGGCGGGCTATGGCTACACCTTC.

The genes are TRBV7-9 and TRBJ2-7; D uncertain. The V gene's germline CDR1 is SEHNR and CDR2 FQNEAQ (reference sequence). Trimming took 2 bases from V and 1 from J, leaving 6 bases between them. This CDR3 spans 13 amino acids. CDR3 residues: CASSLQVSYEQYF. The CDR3 DNA reads TGTGCCAGCAGCTTACAGGTTTCCTACGAGCAGTACTTC.

V is TRBV7-9 and J is TRBJ1-2; the match to TRBD1 covers 7 bases. Losses at the gene ends were 4 bases for V and 5 bases for J; bases not matched to a gene: 1. The length of the CDR3 is 12 residues. Germline CDR1 and CDR2: SEHNR and FQNEAQ (reference sequence). CDR3 sequence reads: CASSSTGYGYTF. In DNA form, the CDR3 reads TGTGCCAGCAGCTCGACAGGGTATGGCTACACCTTC.

The chain uses TRBV5-5 and TRBJ2-3; D gene ambiguous. V was trimmed by 0 bases and J by 4 bases, leaving 9 bases between them. Per germline, CDR1 SGHKS and CDR2 YYEKEE (reference sequence). CDR3 length: 14 residues. The CDR3 protein is CASSLVNWADTQYF. The CDR3 DNA follows: TGTGCCAGCAGCTTGGTAAACTGGGCAGATACGCAGTATTTT. The variable domain in full, with the rest retrieved from reference TRBV5-5 and TRBJ2-3, is DAGVTQSPTHLIKTRGQQVTLRCSPISGHKSVSWYQQVLGQGPQFIFQYYEKEERGRGNFPDRFSARQFPNYSSELNVNALLLGDSALYLCASSLVNWADTQYFGPGTRLTVL.

CDR3 residues: CASSTPSAGSGYTF. The CDR3 region has the DNA TGTGCCAGCAGCACTCCTAGTGCCGGGAGTGGCTACACCTTC. V gene TRBV7-8 combines with J gene TRBJ1-2; D gene uncertain. CDR1 and CDR2 from the germline V gene are SGHVS and FQNEAQ. V was trimmed by 5 bases and J by 7 bases, leaving 17 bases between them. The CDR3 covers 14 residues.

The count of this clone is one. The V gene is TRBV19, the J gene TRBJ1-2; 8 bases agree with TRBD1. CDR1 and CDR2 from the germline V gene are LNHDA and SQIVND (reference sequence). Trimming removed 0 bases from V and 2 bases from J; junction bases left unmatched: 11. This CDR3 has 18 residues. The CDR3 DNA follows: TGTGCCAGTAGTATAGACCGGTCGACAGGGGTCGGGAACTATGGCTACACCTTC. It specifies CASSIDRSTGVGNYGYTF.

The chain carries TRBV2 and TRBJ1-2, with TRBD1 as a possible D gene (6 bases). Trimming removed 1 base at V and 5 bases at J, with 14 bases between. The length of the CDR3 is 15 residues. CDR1 and CDR2 from the germline V gene are SNHLY and FYNNEI. The CDR3 sequence is CASSEGQDALYGYTF. The DNA of the CDR3 is TGTGCCAGCAGTGAAGGACAGGACGCTCTTTATGGCTACACCTTC.

This chain joins TRBV11-2 and TRBJ2-1; 7 bases agree with TRBD2. The junction had 4 bases not matched to a gene; V was cut back by 2 bases and J by 3 bases. Germline V lookup: CDR1 SGHAT, CDR2 FQNNGV. CDR3 length: 15 amino acids. CDR3: CASSLRAGFYNEQFF. In DNA, the CDR3 is TGTGCCAGCAGCTTAAGAGCGGGGTTCTACAATGAGCAGTTCTTC.

The genes are TRBV5-1 and TRBJ1-5, with 7 bases identical to TRBD1. The ends lost 3 bases at V and 4 bases at J; junction bases unmatched: 7. In germline, CDR1 is SGHRS, CDR2 YFSETQ. This CDR3 contains 15 residues. The CDR3 loop is CASSSSGGLNQPQHF. The CDR3 region has the DNA TGCGCCAGCAGCTCTTCAGGGGGTCTAAATCAGCCCCAGCATTTT. The complete variable domain, with remaining parts taken from reference TRBV5-1 and TRBJ1-5, reads KAGVTQTPRYLIKTRGQQVTLSCSPISGHRSVSWYQQTPGQGLQFLFEYFSETQRNKGNFPGRFSGRQFSNSRSEMNVSTLELGDSALYLCASSSSGGLNQPQHFGDGTRLSIL.

The chain carries TRBV5-5 and TRBJ2-1, with D possibly being TRBD1 (6 bases). In germline, CDR1 is SGHKS, CDR2 YYEKEE (reference sequence). V was shortened by 3 bases and J by 2 bases, with 12 bases between the two germline ends. This CDR3 is 15 amino acids long. The chain's CDR3 is CASSSNTGTYNEQFF. Here the CDR3 DNA reads TGTGCCAGCAGCTCTAATACAGGGACCTACAATGAGCAGTTCTTC.

The chain combines TRBV5-4 with TRBJ1-1, with no clear D. CDR1 is SGHNT, CDR2 YYREEE, per germline (reference sequence). The CDR3 covers 11 residues. The V and J ends lost 3 bases and 4 bases respectively, with 4 bases between them. The CDR3 coding sequence is TGTGCCAGCAGCTCGGTCACTGAAGCTTTCTTT. This codes for CASSSVTEAFF.

This clone was detected only once. The chain links TRBV30 to TRBJ1-1, with 7 bases matching TRBD1. CDR1 GTSNPN and CDR2 SVGIG come from the germline V gene (reference sequence). V trimming: 3 bases; J trimming: 4 bases; junction bases outside the gene matches: 8. The CDR3 consists of 14 residues. CDR3 sequence (DNA): TGTGCCTGGAGGTCGGATCCAGGGGGCACTGAAGCTTTCTTT. Amino acid sequence: CAWRSDPGGTEAFF.

This rearrangement joins TRBV18 to TRBJ1-4; D remains unclear. This CDR3 comprises 13 residues. Germline assignment: CDR1 KGHSH and CDR2 LQKENI. V was trimmed by 4 bases and J by 4 bases, leaving 7 bases between them. In DNA form, the CDR3 reads TGTGCCAGCTCACTCGGGATTAATGAAAAACTGTTTTTT. Protein: CASSLGINEKLFF.

V gene TRBV7-9 combines with J gene TRBJ1-3; D uncertain. CDR3 length: 11 residues. Trimming took off 2 bases at V and 8 bases at J, with 4 bases between the two ends. Germline V lookup: CDR1 SEHNR, CDR2 FQNEAQ (reference sequence). The CDR3 loop is CASSLTDTIYF. CDR3 nucleotide sequence: TGTGCCAGCAGCTTAACAGACACCATATATTTT.

The rearrangement links TRBV19 to TRBJ2-7, with D possibly being TRBD1 (6 bases). CDR1 LNHDA and CDR2 SQIVND come from the germline V gene (reference sequence). V was cut by 5 bases and J by 5 bases, with 25 bases left in between. CDR3 length equals 17 residues. The CDR3 here is CASSATVQGKLDHEQYF. CDR3 nucleotide sequence: TGTGCCAGTAGTGCAACCGTACAGGGTAAACTGGACCACGAGCAGTACTTC.

The chain recombines TRBV5-1 with TRBJ1-1; TRBD1 aligns across 8 bases. Germline V CDR1 and CDR2: SGHRS, YFSETQ. The junction had 8 bases not matched to a gene; V was cut back by 4 bases and J by 3 bases. The CDR3 length is 15 residues. The CDR3 region has the DNA TGCGCCAGCAGCCGACTAGGACAGGGATACACTGAAGCTTTCTTT. It encodes CASSRLGQGYTEAFF.

The CDR3 coding sequence is TGTGCCAGTAGTATAATGGGACAGAAGGAAGCTTTCTTT. Its protein product is CASSIMGQKEAFF. V gene TRBV19 combines with J gene TRBJ1-1, with 7 bases matching TRBD1. Germline V gene data show CDR1 as LNHDA and CDR2 as SQIVND (reference sequence). Losses at the gene ends were 2 bases for V and 8 bases for J; bases not matched to a gene: 5. CDR3 length equals 13 residues.